Sequencing of this T cell receptor beta chain was carried out in a study of OX40 agonist ivuxolimab in advanced cancers. This CDR3 region has 16 residues. The germline V and J ends were trimmed by 2 bases and 2 bases, with 13 bases remaining between them. CDR1 MNHNY and CDR2 SVGAGI come from the germline V gene (reference sequence). Measured with immunoSEQ multiplex PCR; TCRdb has only the in-frame clones, and not every one. This table holds 31,000 or so clones, less than 85% found once. This receptor was obtained from an adult with an advanced solid tumor such as melanoma, head and neck, liver or kidney cancer. The chain carries TRBV6-6 and TRBJ1-5, with D possibly matching TRBD1 (6 bases). The specimen was CD4+ or CD8+ T cells sorted from blood, collected in a trial of the OX40 agonist ivuxolimab. Here the CDR3 reads CASSYPGEGGNQPQHF. The CDR3 DNA reads as TGTGCCAGCAGTTACCCCGGTGAGGGGGGCAATCAGCCCCAGCATTTT.